The 26 T cell receptor beta chains presented below share a single source sample, sequenced in a study of patients and donors after allogeneic stem cell transplantation. Via MiXCR, TCRdb re-called the RT-PCR reads, giving one row per CDR3 protein. The profile covers roughly 9,900 distinct CDR3 sequences, with about 6% appearing a single time and 26% taken by the ten largest. Sequencing was performed on blood, either unsorted or a sorted T cell fraction (not recorded which). The receptors were sampled from a human donor who was either an allogeneic HSCT recipient or a stem cell or donor lymphocyte infusion donor (not recorded which). It is not recorded whose cells these are; they may come from a transplant donor.

This clonotype occurred many times. The V call is TRBV9, the J call TRBJ1-6, with TRBD1 identical over 8 bases. Germline V CDR1 and CDR2: SGDLS, YYNGEE. This CDR3 region has 15 residues. After removal of 4 bases from V and 7 bases from J, the junction contained 7 bases not matched to a gene. CDR3 region: CASSRSTGVNSPLHF. The CDR3, as DNA: TGTGCCAGCAGCCGTTCGACAGGGGTGAATTCACCCCTCCACTTT. The variable domain in full, completed from reference TRBV9 and TRBJ1-6, reads DSGVTQTPKHLITATGQRVTLRCSPRSGDLSVYWYQQSLDQGLQFLIQYYNGEERAKGNILERFSAQQFPDLHSELNLSSLELGDSALYFCASSRSTGVNSPLHFGNGTRLTVT.

J is TRBJ2-1 and V is TRBV27; D not certain. The germline CDR1 and CDR2 sequences are MNHEY and SMNVEV (reference sequence). Trimming removed 5 bases at V and 6 bases at J, with 14 bases between. The length of the CDR3 is 14 residues. The CDR3 loop is CASSTLLPGNEQFF. The DNA for the CDR3 is TGTGCCAGCAGTACCTTGCTCCCGGGCAATGAGCAGTTCTTC.

This clonotype was seen many times. This rearrangement joins TRBV7-2 to TRBJ1-5; D not resolved. Germline assignment: CDR1 SGHTA and CDR2 FQGNSA. CDR3 length equals 15 residues. Trimming pared 0 bases from V and 6 bases from J, leaving 12 bases between. DNA of the CDR3: TGTGCCAGCAGCTTAGCATACTACGGAGGTCAGCCCCAGCATTTT. It codes for CASSLAYYGGQPQHF. The variable domain in full, with the rest retrieved from reference TRBV7-2 and TRBJ1-5, is GAGVSQSPSNKVTEKGKDVELRCDPISGHTALYWYRQSLGQGLEFLIYFQGNSAPDKSGLPSDRFSAERTGGSVSTLTIQRTQQEDSAVYLCASSLAYYGGQPQHFGDGTRLSIL.

This sequence joins TRBV6-2 or TRBV6-3 and TRBJ2-7; TRBD2 matches at 8 bases. Germline-derived CDR1 and CDR2 are MNHEY and SVGEGT. The CDR3 is 15 residues long. V shed 6 bases, J shed 4 bases, and the junction held 11 bases outside the gene matches. The DNA of the CDR3 is TGTGCCAGCAGGAACCCCGAACTAGCGGAGTACGAGCAGTACTTC. Encoded protein: CASRNPELAEYEQYF.

Many counts were recorded for this clonotype. The chain uses TRBV5-8 and TRBJ1-2, with D hard to call. Deletions cut 0 bases from V and 0 bases from J, with 3 bases between. This CDR3 is built from 13 residues. CDR1 is SGHTS and CDR2 is YDEGEE in the germline V gene. CDR3 bases: TGTGCCAGCAGCTTGGGGACTAACTATGGCTACACCTTC. Amino acids: CASSLGTNYGYTF.

This clonotype has at least ten counts. V usage is TRBV10-3 and J usage is TRBJ2-7; TRBD1 agrees at 8 bases. The trim removed 6 bases at V and 4 bases at J, leaving 8 bases unmatched. The CDR3 contains 14 residues. Per germline, CDR1 ENHRY and CDR2 SYGVKD. CDR3 sequence (DNA): TGTGCCATCAGACAGGGGGGTCCTGGTTACGAGCAGTACTTC. Translated: CAIRQGGPGYEQYF.

The chain recombines TRBV29-1 with TRBJ2-1; D is possibly TRBD1 (5 bases). This CDR3 has 15 amino acids. V gave up 4 bases and J gave up 5 bases, with 18 bases separating them. Germline loops: CDR1 SQVTM, CDR2 ANQGSEA. Here the CDR3 DNA reads TGCAGCGTTGTCTTCGGACAATGGGCGGACAATGAGCAGTTCTTC. It encodes CSVVFGQWADNEQFF.

This clonotype occurred a few times. This rearrangement joins TRBV2 to TRBJ1-1; D is uncertain. CDR1 SNHLY and CDR2 FYNNEI come from the germline V gene. CDR3 length equals 14 residues. V lost 3 bases, J lost 11 bases, and 19 bases lay in between. CDR3 region: CASSDRSGVRRAFF. The CDR3 bases are TGTGCCAGCAGTGATAGGTCCGGGGTTCGGCGGGCTTTCTTT.

In its sample, this clonotype ranks as large. The rearrangement joins TRBV6-5 to TRBJ1-1; D perhaps matches TRBD1 (5 bases). Germline values: CDR1 MNHEY, CDR2 SVGAGI. V was clipped by 4 bases and J by 0 bases, with 12 bases between them. This CDR3 has 15 residues. The CDR3 spells CASSSEGTLNTEAFF. The CDR3 DNA reads as TGTGCCAGCAGTTCCGAAGGGACCTTGAACACTGAAGCTTTCTTT.

This clonotype was observed a handful of times. V usage is TRBV5-4 and J usage is TRBJ2-3; D not resolved. The germline V and J ends were trimmed by 0 bases and 7 bases, with 6 bases remaining between them. The CDR3 has 12 amino acids. The germline V gene encodes CDR1 SGHNT and CDR2 YYREEE (reference sequence). CDR3 coding DNA: TGTGCCAGCAGCTTGGATCAGAATACGCAGTATTTT. This codes for CASSLDQNTQYF.

This clonotype was counted at least ten times. The CDR3 here is CASSPVSILKNTEAFF. CDR3 DNA sequence: TGCGCCAGCAGCCCGGTTTCAATACTGAAGAACACTGAAGCTTTCTTT. The chain has TRBV5-1 and TRBJ1-1; D ambiguous. Per germline, CDR1 SGHRS and CDR2 YFSETQ. CDR3 length: 16 residues. Trimming stripped 4 bases from V and 1 base from J, with 17 bases between.

This clonotype appeared many times. V usage is TRBV27 and J usage is TRBJ2-1; 8 bases are a match to TRBD2. Germline lookup yields CDR1 MNHEY and CDR2 SMNVEV (reference sequence). The trim removed 2 bases at V and 7 bases at J, leaving 7 bases unmatched. The CDR3 has 15 amino acids. The CDR3 nucleotides are TGTGCCAGCAGTTTACTTGCGGGAGGTCGGAATGAGCAGTTCTTC. The encoded protein is CASSLLAGGRNEQFF.

This clonotype has only a few counts. This rearrangement joins TRBV7-9 to TRBJ1-3; D ambiguous. Germline CDR1 and CDR2: SEHNR and FQNEAQ (reference sequence). The length of the CDR3 is 14 residues. The V and J ends lost 5 bases and 1 base respectively, with 9 bases between them. The CDR3 sequence: CASSTQTSGNTIYF. CDR3 sequence (DNA): TGTGCCAGCAGCACGCAGACATCTGGAAACACCATATATTTT.

Sample share makes this clonotype medium-sized. The chain joins TRBV20-1 to TRBJ1-6; D is possibly TRBD1 (5 bases). V gave up 5 bases and J gave up 0 bases, with 17 bases separating them. The CDR3 is made up of 17 amino acids. Germline V CDR1 and CDR2: DFQATT, SNEGSKA (reference sequence). CDR3 DNA: TGCAGTGCTCCTTTGGACACCCGGAGCTCCTATAATTCACCCCTCCACTTT. It translates to CSAPLDTRSSYNSPLHF.

Sample share makes this clonotype medium-sized. The rearrangement uses TRBV12-3 or TRBV12-4 and TRBJ1-2; 8 nucleotides match TRBD1. The V gene end was trimmed by 5 bases and the J gene end by 8 bases; junction bases not matched to a gene: 10. CDR3 length equals 14 residues. This CDR3 is CASSPGTGLGGYTF. Here the CDR3 DNA reads TGTGCCAGCAGTCCTGGGACAGGCCTGGGCGGCTACACCTTC.

The table lists this clonotype with many counts. The chain recombines TRBV28 with TRBJ2-3; 10 bases map to TRBD2. J lost 0 bases, V lost 5 bases, and 8 bases had no gene match. The CDR3 has 17 residues. The V gene's germline CDR1 is MDHEN and CDR2 SYDVKM. In DNA, the CDR3 is TGTGCCAGCAGTCCCCGGACTAGCGGTATTAGCACAGATACGCAGTATTTT. Protein product: CASSPRTSGISTDTQYF.

With respect to this clonotype: This may stem from a read error, because a much larger clone lies one nucleotide away. J is TRBJ1-4 and V is TRBV20-1, with 7 bases matching TRBD1. Germline V lookup: CDR1 DFQATT, CDR2 SNEGSKA (reference sequence). CDR3 length: 14 amino acids. V was clipped by 0 bases and J by 13 bases; unmatched bases: 11. The CDR3: CSARDPGTVGRLFF. CDR3 nucleotides: TGCAGTGCTAGAGATCCTGGGACAGTTGGAAGACTGTTTTTT.

This clonotype was picked up a small number of times. The chain combines TRBV11-2 with TRBJ2-5; TRBD1 agrees at 7 bases. This CDR3 comprises 13 residues. The germline V gene has CDR1 SGHAT and CDR2 FQNNGV. Losses at the gene ends were 3 bases for V and 5 bases for J; bases not matched to a gene: 3. This chain's CDR3 is CASSFGRGETQYF. In DNA form, the CDR3 reads TGTGCCAGCAGCTTTGGCAGGGGGGAGACCCAGTACTTC.

On this clonotype: A much larger clone lies a single base off, so this may be a read error. The chain is built from TRBV12-3 or TRBV12-4 and TRBJ2-3; 13 bases map to TRBD2. The trim removed 6 bases at V and 6 bases at J, leaving 3 bases unmatched. This CDR3 is 14 amino acids long. CDR3: CASRPTSGRDTQYF. In nucleotides, the CDR3 is TGTGCCAGCAGACCGACTAGCGGGAGGGATACGCAGTATTTT.

This clonotype is medium-sized (0.01 to 0.1%) within its sample. The J gene is TRBJ2-1, the V gene TRBV6-1; D unresolved. Deletions cut 2 bases from V and 9 bases from J, with 17 bases between. From germline, CDR1 is MNHNS and CDR2 SASEGT. This CDR3 comprises 15 residues. The CDR3 protein is CASSETRAASGEQFF. Here the CDR3 DNA reads TGTGCCAGCAGTGAAACTCGCGCGGCCTCGGGTGAGCAGTTCTTC.

This clonotype has at least ten counts. V is TRBV7-2 and J is TRBJ1-1; TRBD1 aligns across 7 bases. The V segment lost 6 bases and the J segment 0 bases; nucleotides outside the gene matches: 4. CDR1 is SGHTA and CDR2 is FQGNSA in the germline V gene. The length of the CDR3 is 14 residues. CDR3 DNA: TGTGCCAGCAGTCTACAGGGGTTGAACACTGAAGCTTTCTTT. Its translation: CASSLQGLNTEAFF.

This clonotype showed up many times. The rearrangement joins TRBV11-2 to TRBJ2-1; TRBD1 matches at 10 bases. CDR1 is SGHAT, CDR2 FQNNGV, per germline. Trimming removed 0 bases from V and 5 bases from J; junction bases left unmatched: 4. The CDR3 is 16 amino acids. The CDR3 protein is CASSLDWGQGNNEQFF. CDR3 coding DNA: TGTGCCAGCAGCTTAGATTGGGGACAGGGGAACAATGAGCAGTTCTTC.

The V and J genes are TRBV7-2 and TRBJ2-5, with 7 positions matching TRBD1. This CDR3 region has 14 residues. The ends lost 6 bases at V and 4 bases at J; junction bases unmatched: 8. The germline V gene encodes CDR1 SGHTA and CDR2 FQGNSA. CDR3: CASRPGPGGETQYF. CDR3 DNA sequence: TGTGCCAGCAGGCCTGGGCCAGGGGGAGAGACCCAGTACTTC.

By sample fraction, this clonotype is medium-sized. The chain is built from TRBV7-6 and TRBJ1-2; the D is unclear. Germline lookup yields CDR1 SGHVS and CDR2 FNYEAQ. V was trimmed by 4 bases and J by 7 bases, leaving 10 bases between them. The CDR3 contains 12 residues. CDR3 loop: CASSSTKGGYTF. The DNA for the CDR3 is TGTGCCAGCAGCTCCACCAAGGGTGGCTACACCTTC.

This clonotype was seen many times. The chain uses TRBV12-3 or TRBV12-4 and TRBJ2-6; possible D gene TRBD1, 6 bases. The CDR3 contains 17 residues. The ends were cut back, 0 bases at V and 0 bases at J, with 9 bases in the middle. CDR3 in DNA: TGTGCCAGCAGTTTAGCTTCAGGGGTCTCTGGGGCCAACGTCCTGACTTTC. It codes for CASSLASGVSGANVLTF.

This clonotype was observed at least ten times. Lacking the conserved final phenylalanine or tryptophan, this CDR3 likely reflects a read error. The chain is built from TRBV4-2 and TRBJ2-1, with a tentative D call TRBD2 (5 bases). V dropped 1 base and J dropped 2 bases, with 9 bases sitting between them. This CDR3 spans 15 amino acids. CDR1 is LGHNA, CDR2 YNFKEQ, per germline. CDR3 region: CASSQVLAPYNEQFL. The DNA for the CDR3 is TGTGCCAGCAGCCAAGTGCTAGCCCCCTACAATGAGCAGTTCCTC.